Reported below is one T cell receptor beta chain. What it recognizes is unknown. The data are from a study of cytomegalovirus exposure and HLA in healthy donors. The PCR had 60 Vbeta and 13 Jbeta primers. Assay: immunoSEQ multiplex PCR; the TCRdb copy retains only in-frame clones and omits some. This listing includes around 70,000 clones. The germline CDR1 and CDR2 sequences are MDHEN and SYDVKM. The V end lost 6 bases, the J end lost 2 bases, and 17 bases lay between the germline ends. This CDR3 is 15 amino acids long. Whole-study results and caveats: Near-uniform donor sequencing depth was presumed by presence/absence analyses. Looking again later, the authors saw that most CMV-associated TCR beta chains seemed HLA-restricted.

The sequence came from a man aged 35 to 55 in good health and CMV-seronegative. This chain connects TRBV28 to TRBJ2-7; no firm D call. The material sequenced was PBMCs. The DNA of the CDR3 is TGTGCCAGCAGCCTTCAAGACAATTTTCCCTACGAGCAGTACTTC. Protein sequence: CASSLQDNFPYEQYF.